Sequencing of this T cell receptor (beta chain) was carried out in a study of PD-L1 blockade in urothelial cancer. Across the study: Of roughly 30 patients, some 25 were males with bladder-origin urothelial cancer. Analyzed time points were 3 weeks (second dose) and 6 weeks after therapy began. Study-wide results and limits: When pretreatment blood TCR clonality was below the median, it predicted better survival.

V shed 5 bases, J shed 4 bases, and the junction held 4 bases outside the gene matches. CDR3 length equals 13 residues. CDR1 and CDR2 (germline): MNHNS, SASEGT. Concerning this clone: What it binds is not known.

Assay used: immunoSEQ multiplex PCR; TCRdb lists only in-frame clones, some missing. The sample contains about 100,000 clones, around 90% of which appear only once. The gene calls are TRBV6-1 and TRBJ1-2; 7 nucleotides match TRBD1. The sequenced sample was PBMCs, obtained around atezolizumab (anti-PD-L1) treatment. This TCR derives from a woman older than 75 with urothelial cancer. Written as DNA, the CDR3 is TGTGCCAGCAGTCAAGGACAGGCCTATGGCTACACCTTC. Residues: CASSQGQAYGYTF.